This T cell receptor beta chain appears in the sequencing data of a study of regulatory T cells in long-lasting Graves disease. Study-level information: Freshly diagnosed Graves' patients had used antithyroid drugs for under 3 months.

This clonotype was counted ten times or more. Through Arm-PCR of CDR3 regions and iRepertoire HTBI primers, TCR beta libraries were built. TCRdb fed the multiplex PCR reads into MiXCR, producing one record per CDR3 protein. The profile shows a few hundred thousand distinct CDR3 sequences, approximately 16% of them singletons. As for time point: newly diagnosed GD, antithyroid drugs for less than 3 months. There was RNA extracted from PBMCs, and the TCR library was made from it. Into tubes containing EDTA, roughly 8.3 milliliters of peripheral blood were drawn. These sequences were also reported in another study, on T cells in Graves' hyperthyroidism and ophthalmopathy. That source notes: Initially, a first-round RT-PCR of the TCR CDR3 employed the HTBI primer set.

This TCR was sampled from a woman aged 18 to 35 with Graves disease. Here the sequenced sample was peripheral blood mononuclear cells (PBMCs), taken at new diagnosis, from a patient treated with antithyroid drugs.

The CDR3 spells CASSFIQTSPPTDTQYF. CDR3 coding DNA: TGTGCCAGCAGTTTTATTCAGACTAGTCCCCCGACAGATACGCAGTATTTT. The chain uses TRBV12-3 or TRBV12-4 and TRBJ2-3; a possible D gene is TRBD2 (6 bases). Trimming shortened V by 3 bases and J by 3 bases, and 19 bases separated the two germline ends. The CDR3 length is 17 residues.